This T cell receptor (beta chain) originates from a study of T cells in Graves' hyperthyroidism and ophthalmopathy. Study-wide points: Most clonotypes expanded in thyroid above 0.001 were likewise present in blood. Classification by a 13 V-J model distinguished ophthalmopathy from stable hyperthyroidism.

TCR beta CDR3 regions were amplified from RNA. The primer set for the first-round RT-PCR of the TCR CDR3 was HTBI. A single record per CDR3 protein comes from TCRdb applying MiXCR to the multiplex PCR reads. Of around 690,000 distinct CDR3 sequences listed, around 21% are singletons. Exclusion of patients followed from uncontrolled infection, other autoimmune disease, pregnancy or lactation. Germline CDR1 MNHNS, CDR2 SASEGT. This CDR3 comprises 16 residues. V was shortened by 5 bases and J by 0 bases, with 14 bases between the two germline ends. With regard to this clonotype: The antigen is unknown.

The rearrangement uses TRBV6-1 and TRBJ2-1; D ambiguous. This receptor was taken from a man aged 25-40 years with Graves' ophthalmopathy. Material for sequencing was blood. The DNA for the CDR3 is TGTGCCAGCAGTCCACCTGGGTACGTCTCCTACAATGAGCAGTTCTTC. Residues: CASSPPGYVSYNEQFF.